These 23 T cell receptor beta chains were all obtained from the same sample, sequenced in a study of cytomegalovirus exposure and HLA in healthy donors. PCR involved 60 Vbeta and 13 Jbeta primers. Method: immunoSEQ multiplex PCR; TCRdb's copy keeps in-frame clones and lacks some. The table lists 34,000 or so clones. The sample was PBMCs. The source of these receptors is a female donor in good health and CMV-seronegative.

Measured by frequency, this clone is medium-sized. The chain joins TRBV6-4 to TRBJ2-3; 10 nucleotides align to TRBD2. The J segment lost 0 bases and the V segment lost 5 bases, leaving 5 bases of the junction unmatched. The CDR3 runs 16 residues. The germline gives CDR1 MRHNA, CDR2 SNTAGT. The CDR3 sequence: CASSPLAGASTDTQYF. As DNA, the CDR3 is TGTGCCAGCAGTCCCCTAGCGGGGGCGAGCACAGATACGCAGTATTTT.

The CDR3 nucleotides are TGTGCCAGCAGCCGTCGGGGGGCTTGGCAAGAGACCCAGTACTTC. The encoded protein is CASSRRGAWQETQYF. The rearrangement links TRBV27 to TRBJ2-5, with a weak D call TRBD2 (7 bases). In germline, CDR1 is MNHEY, CDR2 SMNVEV (reference sequence). The CDR3 has 15 amino acids. Trimming took 6 bases from V and 2 from J, leaving 16 bases between them.

The rearrangement joins TRBV6-1 to TRBJ2-7; maybe TRBD2 (5 bases). V dropped 7 bases and J dropped 4 bases, with 17 bases sitting between them. The CDR3 loop spans 14 amino acids. CDR1 MNHNS and CDR2 SASEGT come from the germline V gene. The CDR3 DNA reads as TGTGCCAGCACCCGAGGGAAGGGAAAATACGAGCAGTACTTC. The encoded protein is CASTRGKGKYEQYF.

The chain employs TRBV5-4 and TRBJ1-2; D unresolved. V gave up 0 bases and J gave up 2 bases, with 11 bases separating them. The CDR3 has 15 residues. The germline gives CDR1 SGHNT, CDR2 YYREEE (reference sequence). This CDR3 reads CASSLELAGNYGYTF. CDR3 nucleotide sequence: TGTGCCAGCAGCTTGGAACTTGCAGGCAACTATGGCTACACCTTC.

This clone is classed as medium-sized by frequency. The chain links TRBV7-9 to TRBJ2-7, with 9 bases that match TRBD1. The length of the CDR3 is 15 residues. Trimming took 4 bases from V and 3 from J; bases not matched to a gene: 7. Germline V gene lookup returns CDR1 SEHNR and CDR2 FQNEAQ (reference sequence). The CDR3 reads CASSSARTGDYEQYF. CDR3 sequence (DNA): TGTGCCAGCAGCTCGGCTCGGACAGGGGACTACGAGCAGTACTTC.

The chain links TRBV12-5 to TRBJ2-1; 9 bases fit TRBD1. Germline CDR1 LGHNT, CDR2 FRNRAP. This CDR3 spans 15 amino acids. V trimming: 6 bases; J trimming: 7 bases; junction bases outside the gene matches: 10. CDR3 in amino acids: CASGPGTGLRNEQFF. CDR3 in DNA: TGTGCTAGTGGCCCCGGGACAGGGCTTCGGAATGAGCAGTTCTTC.

V is TRBV7-3 and J is TRBJ1-2; perhaps TRBD1 as D (5 bases). Trimming pared 2 bases from V and 3 bases from J, leaving 13 bases between. This CDR3 is built from 15 residues. Germline V CDR1 and CDR2: SGHTA, FQGTGA. The CDR3 region has the DNA TGTGCCAGCAGCTTAGGTTACAGGACGGACTATGGCTACACCTTC. Translation: CASSLGYRTDYGYTF.

The V gene is TRBV11-1, the J gene TRBJ2-1; D gene uncertain. The V gene's germline CDR1 is SGHAT and CDR2 FQDESV (reference sequence). V was pared by 2 bases and J by 3 bases, with 8 bases between. This CDR3 has 14 residues. This CDR3 reads CASSLPPGYNEQFF. The CDR3 bases are TGTGCCAGCAGCTTACCCCCAGGCTACAATGAGCAGTTCTTC.

The chain is built from TRBV7-9 and TRBJ1-4; TRBD1 agrees at 9 bases. V dropped 5 bases and J dropped 8; count of bases not matched to a gene: 6. Germline assignment: CDR1 SEHNR and CDR2 FQNEAQ (reference sequence). The CDR3 contains 14 residues. CDR3 sequence: CASSPGTGNEKLFF. CDR3 bases: TGTGCCAGCAGCCCAGGGACAGGGAACGAAAAACTGTTTTTT.

This chain links TRBV4-1 with TRBJ2-1; TRBD2 might be the D (6 bases). The CDR3 runs 17 residues. Germline lookup yields CDR1 MGHRA and CDR2 YSYEKL. Trimming stripped 0 bases from V and 2 bases from J, with 14 bases between. CDR3 region: CASSQDQLAATYNEQFF. CDR3 in DNA: TGCGCCAGCAGCCAAGACCAACTAGCTGCCACCTACAATGAGCAGTTCTTC.

V is TRBV6-5 and J is TRBJ2-5, with 8 bases matching TRBD1. The J call is doubtful: the DNA matches TRBJ2-7 better. The CDR3 totals 13 residues. Germline V gene sequence: CDR1 MNHEY, CDR2 SVGAGI. This chain's CDR3 is CASSLQGAYEQYF. The CDR3 nucleotides read TGTGCCAGCAGTTTACAGGGGGCCTACGAGCAGTACTTC.

The V call is TRBV4-1, the J call TRBJ2-5; 8 bases line up with TRBD2. CDR3 size: 16 residues. V gave up 1 base and J gave up 4 bases; unmatched junction bases: 8. Germline CDR1 reads MGHRA; CDR2 reads YSYEKL. CDR3 nucleotide sequence: TGCGCCAGCAGCCAAGTCGAGTCCAGCGGGGGAGAGACCCAGTACTTC. This encodes CASSQVESSGGETQYF.

This chain uses TRBV28 with TRBJ1-5; D is unresolved. Looked up from germline, CDR1 is MDHEN and CDR2 is SYDVKM. The ends were cut back, 5 bases at V and 7 bases at J, with 3 bases in the middle. The length of the CDR3 is 10 residues. CDR3 region: CASSVQPQHF. The CDR3, as DNA: TGTGCCAGCAGTGTACAGCCCCAGCATTTT.

The V call is TRBV9, the J call TRBJ2-5, with D perhaps matching TRBD2 (6 bases). This CDR3 spans 15 amino acids. CDR1 SGDLS and CDR2 YYNGEE come from the germline V gene. V lost 4 bases, J lost 2 bases, and 15 bases lay in between. CDR3 bases: TGTGCCAGCAGCCCCCAACCCGGGGGACAAGAGACCCAGTACTTC. It is translated as CASSPQPGGQETQYF.

The gene calls are TRBV10-3 and TRBJ2-5; TRBD2 agrees at 9 bases. Germline V gene lookup returns CDR1 ENHRY and CDR2 SYGVKD. V dropped 2 bases and J dropped 4; count of bases not matched to a gene: 14. CDR3 length: 18 amino acids. CDR3 nucleotides: TGTGCCATCAGTGAGGGGGATGTAGCGGGGGAGCGAAGAGAGACCCAGTACTTC. It encodes CAISEGDVAGERRETQYF.

This chain links TRBV10-2 with TRBJ1-1; maybe TRBD1 (5 bases). Germline assignment: CDR1 WSHSY and CDR2 SAAADI. With 6 bases removed from V and 3 bases from J, the gap between germline ends came to 14 bases. The CDR3 spans 14 residues. The CDR3 bases are TGCGCCAGCAGCGTCTGGGGGGGGGACACTGAAGCTTTCTTT. Translation gives CASSVWGGDTEAFF.

The V and J genes are TRBV6-5 and TRBJ1-6; no clear D. V lost 8 bases and J lost 10, with 21 bases in between. The germline V gene has CDR1 MNHEY and CDR2 SVGAGI. The CDR3 contains 15 residues. The CDR3 DNA follows: TGTGCCAGCGCGCATGGGAGTCTGGGCGGATCACCCCTCCACTTT. Translated, it gives CASAHGSLGGSPLHF.

The chain employs TRBV9 and TRBJ2-7; 14 nucleotides agree with TRBD2. V shed 2 bases and J 2 bases; nucleotides not matched to a gene: 3. The CDR3 runs 16 residues. Germline lookup yields CDR1 SGDLS and CDR2 YYNGEE. Here the CDR3 reads CASSVEGLAGAYEQYF. CDR3 coding DNA: TGTGCCAGCAGCGTGGAGGGACTAGCGGGGGCCTACGAGCAGTACTTC.

The chain employs TRBV30 and TRBJ2-3, with TRBD2 matching over 8 bases. The germline CDR1 and CDR2 sequences are GTSNPN and SVGIG (reference sequence). With 3 bases clipped from V and 3 bases from J, the junction kept 8 bases outside the gene matches. The CDR3 covers 15 residues. The CDR3 bases are TGTGCCTGGAGCCGTTGGAGCGGGGGAACAGATACGCAGTATTTT. Amino acids: CAWSRWSGGTDTQYF.

This chain connects TRBV19 to TRBJ1-5; D possibly corresponds to TRBD1 (5 bases). This CDR3 region has 13 residues. V lost 3 bases and J 6 bases, leaving 9 bases between the germline ends. Germline assignment: CDR1 LNHDA and CDR2 SQIVND (reference sequence). The DNA of the CDR3 is TGTGCCAGTAGTATCGGGGGAAGTCAGCCCCAGCATTTT. This sequence encodes CASSIGGSQPQHF.

V gene TRBV19 combines with J gene TRBJ2-7; TRBD1 aligns across 8 bases. Germline values: CDR1 LNHDA, CDR2 SQIVND (reference sequence). Trimming took 7 bases from V and 6 from J; bases not matched to a gene: 8. The length of the CDR3 is 13 residues. The CDR3 sequence is CASTSPGGGEQYF. The CDR3 DNA reads as TGTGCCAGTACGAGTCCAGGGGGCGGCGAGCAGTACTTC.

The V gene is TRBV4-1, the J gene TRBJ2-3; tentative D call: TRBD2 (7 bases). Germline CDR1 MGHRA, CDR2 YSYEKL. The CDR3 is 17 residues long. V was shortened by 1 base and J by 3 bases, with 17 bases between the two germline ends. In DNA form, the CDR3 reads TGCGCCAGCAGCCAAGTCCAAAGGGGGGGCGGGACAGATACGCAGTATTTT. The encoded protein is CASSQVQRGGGTDTQYF.

The chain carries TRBV18 and TRBJ1-1; TRBD1 might be the D (5 bases). The CDR3 runs 14 residues. Looked up from germline, CDR1 is KGHSH and CDR2 is LQKENI. V lost 1 base to trimming and J lost 3 bases, with 9 bases between them. The DNA for the CDR3 is TGTGCCAGCTCACCACGGGGAGGGGACACTGAAGCTTTCTTT. Residues: CASSPRGGDTEAFF.